The T cell receptor beta chain under discussion was sequenced for a study of follicular helper T cells after annual influenza vaccination. Study overall: Sampling occurred days 0, 7 and 28 after each influenza vaccination. Some donors were sampled over the 2013-2014, 2014-2015 and 2015-2016 vaccinations.

Germline assignment: CDR1 KGHSH and CDR2 LQKENI. V gave up 6 bases and J gave up 7 bases, with 9 bases separating them. The CDR3 consists of 11 residues. Sample time point: 2015-2016 season, pre-vaccination. Adults received seasonal inactivated influenza vaccine, with sorted blood CD4 subsets sequenced before and after. The method was immunoSEQ multiplex PCR; TCRdb's version includes in-frame clones alone and lacks a portion of them. The sample lists about 12,000 clones, 70% to 80% occurring once. Findings of the study overall: Day 7 ICOS+CD38+ clones later appeared mostly in ICOS-CD38- cTfh.

Remarks on this clone: Its antigen remains unknown.

The sample here was CXCR5+ CD38- circulating T follicular helper cells from blood, taken on the day of influenza vaccination. Subset specified: circulating Tfh, non-naive CD4+CXCR5+PD-1+ (ICOS+CD38+ or ICOS-CD38-). V is TRBV18 and J is TRBJ1-2; possibly TRBD1 for D (5 bases). This TCR was sampled from an adult who received the influenza vaccine. CDR3 coding DNA: TGTGCCAGCTCTGGGGGGATTGGCTACACCTTC. It is translated as CASSGGIGYTF.